The 28 T cell receptor beta chains presented below share a single source sample, sequenced in a study of multiple sclerosis patients with progressive multifocal leukoencephalopathy. Time point: time of PML onset. The data were produced by immunoSEQ multiplex PCR, yet TCRdb's version contains in-frame clones alone and is incomplete. The table records over 25,000 clones, roughly 90% of them present only once. This specimen was PBMCs, taken from a patient treated with natalizumab. The receptor set was obtained from a human donor with progressive multifocal leukoencephalopathy.

The chain is built from TRBV9 and TRBJ2-1, with TRBD1 matching over 8 bases. Per germline, CDR1 SGDLS and CDR2 YYNGEE. Germline trimming cut 7 bases from V and 6 bases from J; bases unmatched to any gene: 18. This CDR3 has 17 residues. CDR3 protein: CASGTPTTDRAGNEQFF. The DNA for the CDR3 is TGTGCCAGCGGCACACCCACGACGGACAGGGCTGGCAATGAGCAGTTCTTC.

The chain recombines TRBV6-4 with TRBJ1-2; D not certain. CDR3 length: 14 residues. Germline assignment: CDR1 MRHNA and CDR2 SNTAGT. Trimming cost V 6 bases and J 8 bases, with 19 bases left between them. CDR3 in DNA: TGTGCCAGCAGCGTTAGTCCGGAAAATGTCGGCTACACCTTC. It encodes CASSVSPENVGYTF.

The V and J genes are TRBV30 and TRBJ1-4; 8 nucleotides line up with TRBD1. Trimming took 1 base from V and 7 from J; bases not matched to a gene: 8. The germline gives CDR1 GTSNPN, CDR2 SVGIG (reference sequence). The CDR3 covers 15 residues. The chain's CDR3 is CAWSAPTGGPEKLFF. The CDR3 coding sequence is TGTGCCTGGAGTGCCCCCACAGGGGGGCCTGAAAAACTGTTTTTT. The full variable domain, with the rest looked up from reference TRBV30 and TRBJ1-4, is SQTIHQWPATLVQPVGSPLSLECTVEGTSNPNLYWYRQAAGRGLQLLFYSVGIGQISSEVPQNLSASRPQDRQFILSSKKLLLSDSGFYLCAWSAPTGGPEKLFFGSGTQLSVL.

This chain links TRBV9 with TRBJ1-2, with D maybe TRBD1 (6 bases). Between the trimmed V and J ends, which lost 0 bases and 7 bases, there was a span of 10 bases. The CDR3 is 13 amino acids. Germline assignment: CDR1 SGDLS and CDR2 YYNGEE. The CDR3 DNA reads TGTGCCAGCAGCGTAGAGGGGGGTGGTGGCTACACCTTC. Translated, it gives CASSVEGGGGYTF.

This chain links TRBV9 with TRBJ2-3, with D perhaps given as TRBD1 or TRBD2 (5 bases each). Germline V gene sequence: CDR1 SGDLS, CDR2 YYNGEE. V was pared by 3 bases and J by 3 bases, with 17 bases between. The CDR3 has 16 amino acids. The CDR3 region has the DNA TGTGCCAGCAGCGAGGGGACCCTCAGCCGGACAGATACGCAGTATTTT. The encoded protein is CASSEGTLSRTDTQYF.

V usage is TRBV2 and J usage is TRBJ1-2; D is perhaps TRBD1 (6 bases). CDR1 is SNHLY and CDR2 is FYNNEI in the germline V gene. The CDR3 has 12 residues. V dropped 11 bases and J dropped 8 bases, with 18 bases sitting between them. The CDR3 spells CAGTTGALGYTF. Written as DNA, the CDR3 is TGTGCCGGCACGACAGGAGCTCTCGGCTACACCTTC.

The rearrangement links TRBV30 to TRBJ1-4, with a tentative D call TRBD1 (5 bases). Germline V gene sequence: CDR1 GTSNPN, CDR2 SVGIG (reference sequence). The CDR3 runs to 14 residues. Trimming shortened V by 0 bases and J by 3 bases, and 8 bases separated the two germline ends. The CDR3 DNA reads as TGTGCCTGGAGTGTAAACAGGCCTAATGAAAAACTGTTTTTT. Translation gives CAWSVNRPNEKLFF.

The chain employs TRBV27 and TRBJ1-1, with 10 bases fitting TRBD1. Per the germline V gene, CDR1 is MNHEY and CDR2 is SMNVEV (reference sequence). CDR3 size: 13 residues. The V segment lost 8 bases and the J segment 4 bases; nucleotides outside the gene matches: 4. Here the CDR3 reads CASRWTGGTEAFF. The CDR3, as DNA: TGTGCCAGCCGATGGACAGGGGGCACTGAAGCTTTCTTT.

This rearrangement joins TRBV6-1 to TRBJ1-1, with D tentatively TRBD1 (6 bases). The V gene's germline CDR1 is MNHNS and CDR2 SASEGT. This CDR3 contains 15 residues. Trimming took 4 bases from V and 8 from J, leaving 20 bases between them. As DNA, the CDR3 is TGTGCCAGCAGTGCACCTTCGACAGGCCCGGTGGAAGCTTTCTTT. This gives the protein CASSAPSTGPVEAFF.

The chain employs TRBV19 and TRBJ1-1; D ambiguous. With 4 bases removed from V and 2 bases from J, the gap between germline ends came to 11 bases. CDR1 is LNHDA and CDR2 is SQIVND in the germline V gene (reference sequence). The CDR3 has 14 amino acids. The CDR3 sequence: CASSTKAHNTEAFF. The CDR3 DNA sequence: TGTGCCAGTAGTACCAAAGCCCACAACACTGAAGCTTTCTTT.

The V gene is TRBV11-2, the J gene TRBJ2-4; D may correspond to TRBD1 or TRBD2 (5 bases each). Trimming cost V 5 bases and J 9 bases, with 23 bases left between them. This CDR3 spans 16 amino acids. CDR1 and CDR2 (germline): SGHAT, FQNNGV. The CDR3, as DNA: TGTGCCAGCAGCCCAGGGCAGGGACCCCAAAGCCCCATTCAGTACTTC. Translated: CASSPGQGPQSPIQYF.

V gene TRBV13 combines with J gene TRBJ1-1, with 7 bases that match TRBD1. CDR3 length: 19 amino acids. The germline gives CDR1 PRHDT, CDR2 FYEKMQ (reference sequence). Trimming cost V 2 bases and J 2 bases; bases outside gene matches: 17. Here the CDR3 reads CASSLYPSIGTGANTEAFF. The CDR3 bases are TGTGCCAGCAGCTTATACCCCAGTATTGGCACAGGGGCTAACACTGAAGCTTTCTTT.

In this sample, this clone turned up once. The chain recombines TRBV5-1 with TRBJ2-1, with 8 nucleotides matching TRBD1. The CDR3 runs 15 residues. The germline gives CDR1 SGHRS, CDR2 YFSETQ. V trimming: 4 bases; J trimming: 8 bases; junction bases outside the gene matches: 11. CDR3 region: CASSPRQGIGHEQFF. The CDR3 DNA sequence: TGCGCCAGCAGCCCAAGACAGGGGATAGGTCATGAGCAGTTCTTC.

In this sample, this clone turned up a few times. The CDR3 DNA is TGTGCCAGCAGTGTGAGCGGGAGGGGGAACGGGGAGCTGTTTTTT. Translation gives CASSVSGRGNGELFF. The V gene is TRBV27, the J gene TRBJ2-2; 10 bases agree with TRBD2. This CDR3 region has 15 residues. Germline V gene data show CDR1 as MNHEY and CDR2 as SMNVEV (reference sequence). J lost 7 bases, V lost 5 bases, and 7 bases had no gene match.

The CDR3 nucleotides are TGTGCCAGCAGCTTGAAACATCTCTCTGGGGCCAACGTCCTGACTTTC. Its translation is CASSLKHLSGANVLTF. The chain uses TRBV7-2 and TRBJ2-6; D ambiguous. Trimming removed 3 bases from V and 0 bases from J, with 9 bases in between. Germline V gene data show CDR1 as SGHTA and CDR2 as FQGNSA. This CDR3 is 16 amino acids long.

This chain uses TRBV5-4 with TRBJ2-3, with D uncertain. This CDR3 spans 11 amino acids. CDR1 and CDR2 from the germline V gene are SGHNT and YYREEE (reference sequence). Trimming removed 6 bases at V and 4 bases at J, with 6 bases between. The CDR3 nucleotides are TGTGCCAGCATAGTGGCAGATACGCAGTATTTT. This codes for CASIVADTQYF.

The chain is built from TRBV15 and TRBJ2-5; no definite D call. The DNA end is a closer match to TRBJ2-7, so the J assignment may be wrong. CDR1 is LNHNV, CDR2 YYDKDF, per germline (reference sequence). The CDR3 extends over 11 amino acids. CDR3 residues: CATSRDSEQYF. CDR3 DNA: TGTGCCACCAGCAGAGATAGCGAGCAGTACTTC.

The J gene is TRBJ1-2, the V gene TRBV28; D possibly corresponds to TRBD1 (5 bases). Trimming took 2 bases from V and 1 from J, leaving 17 bases between them. In germline, CDR1 is MDHEN, CDR2 SYDVKM. This CDR3 is built from 17 residues. Here the CDR3 DNA reads TGTGCCAGCAGTTTAGGGGCGGCCTGGGGGGATAACTATGGCTACACCTTC. Translation: CASSLGAAWGDNYGYTF.

This clone was detected only a few times. The V and J genes are TRBV5-1 and TRBJ1-2; D call uncertain. CDR1 is SGHRS and CDR2 is YFSETQ in the germline V gene. This CDR3 comprises 16 residues. Trimming pared 0 bases from V and 3 bases from J, leaving 15 bases between. The CDR3 region is CASSLASRALDYGYTF. For the CDR3, the DNA is TGCGCCAGCAGCTTGGCCTCGCGGGCCCTGGACTATGGCTACACCTTC.

V is TRBV6-5 and J is TRBJ2-7; D ambiguous. The CDR3 extends over 12 amino acids. The V end was cut by 5 bases, the J end by 5 bases, with 10 bases between. Germline V gene data show CDR1 as MNHEY and CDR2 as SVGAGI. CDR3 nucleotide sequence: TGTGCCAGCAGTAGGGTCGCCCACGAGCAGTACTTC. Protein product: CASSRVAHEQYF.

The chain has TRBV7-9 and TRBJ2-3; either TRBD1 or TRBD2 may supply D (5 bases each). CDR3 length equals 16 residues. Germline assignment: CDR1 SEHNR and CDR2 FQNEAQ (reference sequence). Deletions cut 1 base from V and 0 bases from J, with 11 bases between. The CDR3 is CASSLGWGGSTDTQYF. CDR3 DNA: TGTGCCAGCAGCTTAGGATGGGGCGGGAGCACAGATACGCAGTATTTT.

This rearrangement joins TRBV7-2 to TRBJ2-7, with TRBD2 identical over 9 bases. CDR1 is SGHTA and CDR2 is FQGNSA in the germline V gene. Unmatched junction bases numbered 4, after V lost 2 bases and J lost 5 bases. The CDR3 spans 14 residues. The CDR3 here is CASSLMSSGNEQYF. The CDR3 DNA is TGTGCCAGCAGCTTAATGTCTAGCGGGAACGAGCAGTACTTC.

The chain is built from TRBV28 and TRBJ1-1; maybe TRBD1 (5 bases). V lost 3 bases and J lost 4, with 12 bases in between. The CDR3 is 14 amino acids. Germline CDR1 is MDHEN and CDR2 is SYDVKM. This CDR3 is CASSFPHGGTEAFF. The CDR3 DNA is TGTGCCAGCAGTTTCCCCCACGGGGGCACTGAAGCTTTCTTT.

The chain employs TRBV28 and TRBJ2-7; 7 positions agree with TRBD1. The CDR3 covers 14 residues. Germline CDR1 MDHEN, CDR2 SYDVKM. The ends lost 8 bases at V and 1 base at J; junction bases unmatched: 8. The CDR3 is CASLTGKPSYEQYF. The CDR3 DNA is TGTGCCAGCTTGACAGGGAAACCATCCTACGAGCAGTACTTC.

V and J are TRBV6-5 and TRBJ2-7, with D uncertain. Germline V gene data show CDR1 as MNHEY and CDR2 as SVGAGI. The CDR3 is made up of 15 amino acids. V was shortened by 6 bases and J by 0 bases, with 15 bases between the two germline ends. The CDR3 DNA reads as TGTGCCAGCAGACTGGGTCAGGTCCGCTCCTACGAGCAGTACTTC. Its translation: CASRLGQVRSYEQYF.

Regarding this clone: The junction shows a germline mismatch at one end, possibly a read error. The V gene is TRBV6-1, the J gene TRBJ2-4, with D maybe TRBD2 (5 bases). Germline V gene data show CDR1 as MNHNS and CDR2 as SASEGT. The CDR3 sequence is 15 residues long. The CDR3: CASSEAAVGKNIQYF. As DNA, the CDR3 is TGTGCCAGCAGCGAAGCGGCAGTTGGCAAAAACATTCAGTACTTC.

V usage is TRBV10-3 and J usage is TRBJ2-2, with a possible D match to TRBD2 (6 bases). V shed 6 bases and J shed 8 bases, with 25 bases lying between them. The CDR3 has 17 amino acids. Germline lookup yields CDR1 ENHRY and CDR2 SYGVKD. In DNA form, the CDR3 reads TGTGCCATCAGGGCCTGGGGTAGCGGAAATATTCCGGGGGAGCTGTTTTTT. It yields the protein CAIRAWGSGNIPGELFF.

This sequence joins TRBV6-6 and TRBJ2-7; maybe TRBD1 (6 bases). V lost 2 bases and J lost 5, with 16 bases in between. CDR1 is MNHNY, CDR2 SVGAGI, per germline (reference sequence). CDR3 length: 15 residues. The CDR3 sequence is CASSYGQGKVDEQYF. CDR3 in DNA: TGTGCCAGCAGTTACGGGCAGGGGAAGGTAGACGAGCAGTACTTC.